This record covers a single T cell receptor beta chain. This sample is part of a study of blood T cell repertoires in COVID-19. Study background: COVID-19 samples collected from the United States, Italy and Spain covered acute and convalescent phases. PBMCs, B-cell-depleted T cells, or T cells were the source of the cDNA or gDNA that made up the material.

The V end was cut by 5 bases, the J end by 1 base, with 14 bases between. This CDR3 spans 15 amino acids. Germline V gene lookup returns CDR1 SEHNR and CDR2 FQNEAQ (reference sequence). Original processing notes: Reference gene primer amplification in the assay estimated nucleated cell counts. Sequenced by immunoSEQ multiplex PCR; TCRdb stores in-frame clones only, minus some. Clone size and the V and J calls come from that table; the DNA yielded D and trimming. Altogether 200,000 to 250,000 clones are present, approximately 77% being singletons, with the ten largest covering 3.6%. The clonotype was recovered from an elderly woman with acute or convalescent COVID-19. Sequenced material: peripheral blood. V usage is TRBV7-9 and J usage is TRBJ1-1; no firm D call. CDR3 amino acids: CASSLLQAGNTEAFF. The CDR3 DNA follows: TGTGCCAGCAGCCTCCTTCAAGCTGGGAACACTGAAGCTTTCTTT.